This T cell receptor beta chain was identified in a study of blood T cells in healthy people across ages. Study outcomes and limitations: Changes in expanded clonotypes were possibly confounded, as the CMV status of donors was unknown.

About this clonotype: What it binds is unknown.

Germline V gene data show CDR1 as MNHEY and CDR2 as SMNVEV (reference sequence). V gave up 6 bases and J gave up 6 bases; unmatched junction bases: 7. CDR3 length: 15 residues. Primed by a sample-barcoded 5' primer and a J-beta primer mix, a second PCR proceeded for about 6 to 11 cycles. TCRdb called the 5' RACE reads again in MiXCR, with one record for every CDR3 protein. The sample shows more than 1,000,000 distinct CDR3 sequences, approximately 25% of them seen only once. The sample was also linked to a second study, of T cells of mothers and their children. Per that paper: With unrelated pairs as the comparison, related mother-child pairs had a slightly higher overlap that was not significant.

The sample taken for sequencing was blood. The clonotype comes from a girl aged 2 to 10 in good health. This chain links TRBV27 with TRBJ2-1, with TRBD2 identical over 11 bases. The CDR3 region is CASRMPGLAANEQFF. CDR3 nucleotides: TGTGCCAGCAGAATGCCGGGACTAGCGGCCAATGAGCAGTTCTTC.